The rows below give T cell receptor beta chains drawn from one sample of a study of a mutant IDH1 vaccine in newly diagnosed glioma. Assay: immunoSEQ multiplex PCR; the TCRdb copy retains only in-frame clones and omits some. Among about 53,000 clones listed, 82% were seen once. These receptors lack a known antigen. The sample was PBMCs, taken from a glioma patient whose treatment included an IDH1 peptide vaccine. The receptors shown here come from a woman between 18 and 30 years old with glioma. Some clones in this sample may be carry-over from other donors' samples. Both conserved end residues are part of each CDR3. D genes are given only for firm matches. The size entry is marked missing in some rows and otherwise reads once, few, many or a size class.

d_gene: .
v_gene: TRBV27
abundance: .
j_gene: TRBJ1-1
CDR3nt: TGTGCCAGCAGTTTATCACAGGGTCTGGACACTGAAGCTTTCTTT
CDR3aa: CASSLSQGLDTEAFF

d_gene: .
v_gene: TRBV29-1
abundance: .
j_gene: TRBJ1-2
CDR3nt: TGCAGCGCGAATGGCTACACCTTC
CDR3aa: CSANGYTF

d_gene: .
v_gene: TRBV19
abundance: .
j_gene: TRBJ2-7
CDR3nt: TGTGCCAGTAGTCCAACAGGGGACTCCTTCTACGAGCAGTACTTC
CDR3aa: CASSPTGDSFYEQYF

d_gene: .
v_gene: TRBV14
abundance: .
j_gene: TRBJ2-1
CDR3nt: TGTGCCAGCAGCCAGCTGATGTTGGGTCACAATGAGCAGTTCTTC
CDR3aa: CASSQLMLGHNEQFF

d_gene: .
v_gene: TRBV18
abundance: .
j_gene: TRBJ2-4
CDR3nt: TGTGCCAGCTCACCAACAAGCAGTCTCCTCAAAAACATTCAGTACTTC
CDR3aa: CASSPTSSLLKNIQYF

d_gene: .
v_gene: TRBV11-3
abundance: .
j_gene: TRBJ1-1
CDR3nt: TGTGCCAGCAGCATAATGGATGAAGCTTTCTTT
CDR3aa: CASSIMDEAFF

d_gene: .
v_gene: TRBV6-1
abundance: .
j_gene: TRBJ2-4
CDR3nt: TGTGCCAGCAGTGAAGCGCGGTCAGCCATTCAGTACTTC
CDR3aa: CASSEARSAIQYF

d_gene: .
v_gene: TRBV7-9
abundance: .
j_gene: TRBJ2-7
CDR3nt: TGTGCCAGCAGCTTAGCGGACGAGCAGTACTTC
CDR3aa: CASSLADEQYF

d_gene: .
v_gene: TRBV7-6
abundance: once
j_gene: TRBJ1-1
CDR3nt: TGTGCCAGCAGCGCGGGACCGTCGATGAACACTGAAGCTTTCTTT
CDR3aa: CASSAGPSMNTEAFF

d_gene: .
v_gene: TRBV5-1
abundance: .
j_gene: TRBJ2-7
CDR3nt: TGCGCCAGCAGCTCGGGATCGGGGGCTAGCTCCTACGAGCAGTACTTC
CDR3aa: CASSSGSGASSYEQYF

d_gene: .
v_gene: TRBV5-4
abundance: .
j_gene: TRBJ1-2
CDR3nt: TGTGCCAGCAGCTTGGCTCAGGGAAGGGGCTACACCTTC
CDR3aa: CASSLAQGRGYTF

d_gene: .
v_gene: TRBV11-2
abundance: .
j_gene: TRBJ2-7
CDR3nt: TGTGCCAGCAGCGTCAGGGAAACGCCCGCGTACGAGCAGTACTTC
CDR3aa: CASSVRETPAYEQYF

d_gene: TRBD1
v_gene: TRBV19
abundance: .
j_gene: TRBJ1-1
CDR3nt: TGTGCCAGTAGCAGACAGGGGATGAACACTGAAGCTTTCTTT
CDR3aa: CASSRQGMNTEAFF

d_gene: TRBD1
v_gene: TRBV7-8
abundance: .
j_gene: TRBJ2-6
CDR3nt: TGTGCCAGCAGCTTAGGGACAGGTGGGGCCAACGTCCTGACTTTC
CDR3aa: CASSLGTGGANVLTF

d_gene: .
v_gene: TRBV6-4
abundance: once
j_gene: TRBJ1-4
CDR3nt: TGTGCCAGCAGTGAACTCCCAGATGCGGGTGAAAAACTGTTTTTT
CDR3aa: CASSELPDAGEKLFF

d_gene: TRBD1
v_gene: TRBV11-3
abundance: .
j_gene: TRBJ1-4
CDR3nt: TGTGCCAGCAGCTTATGGTCAGGGGGACACGGCGAAAAACTGTTTTTT
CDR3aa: CASSLWSGGHGEKLFF

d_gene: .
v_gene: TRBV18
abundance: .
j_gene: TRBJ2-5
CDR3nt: TGTGCCAGCTCACCCCTGAAGTTGGTAGGGGCCCAGTACTTC
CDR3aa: CASSPLKLVGAQYF

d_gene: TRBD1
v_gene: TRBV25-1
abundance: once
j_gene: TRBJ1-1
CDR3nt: TGTGCCAGCAGCGCCCCCCCGGGACAGGGGAGAGCTTTCTTT
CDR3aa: CASSAPPGQGRAFF

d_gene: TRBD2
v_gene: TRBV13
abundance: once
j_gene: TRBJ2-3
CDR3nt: TGTGCCAGCAGCTCCCTAGAGAGCGGGGGATACACAGATACGCAGTATTTT
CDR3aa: CASSSLESGGYTDTQYF

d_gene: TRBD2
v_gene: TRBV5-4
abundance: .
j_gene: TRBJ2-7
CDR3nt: TGTGCCAGCAGCTTGAGTCGCCTAGCGGGGGACTACGAGCAGTACTTC
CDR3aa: CASSLSRLAGDYEQYF

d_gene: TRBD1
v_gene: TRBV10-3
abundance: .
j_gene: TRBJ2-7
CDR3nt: TGTGCCATCAGTAGGACAGGGAGAGACCACGAGCAGTACTTC
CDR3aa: CAISRTGRDHEQYF

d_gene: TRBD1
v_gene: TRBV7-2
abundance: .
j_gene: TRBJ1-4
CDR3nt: TGTGCCAGCAGCTTAGATATGGGACAGGTTAATGAAAAACTGTTTTTT
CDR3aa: CASSLDMGQVNEKLFF

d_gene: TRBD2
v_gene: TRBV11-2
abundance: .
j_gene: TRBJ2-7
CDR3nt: TGTGCCAGCAGCCAAGGGACTAGCTCCTACGAGCAGTACTTC
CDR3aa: CASSQGTSSYEQYF

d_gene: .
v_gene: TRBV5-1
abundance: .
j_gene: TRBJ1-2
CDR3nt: TGCGCCAGCACCGTCGGGGGGTTGGGGTATGGCTACACCTTC
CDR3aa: CASTVGGLGYGYTF

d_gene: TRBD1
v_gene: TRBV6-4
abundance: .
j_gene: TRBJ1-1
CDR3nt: TGTGCCAGCAGAGGACAGGGCACGAACACTGAAGCTTTCTTT
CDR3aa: CASRGQGTNTEAFF

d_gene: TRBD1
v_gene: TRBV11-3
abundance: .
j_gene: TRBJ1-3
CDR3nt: TGTGCCAGCAGCCCAGGACAGGGCCCTGGAAACACCATATATTTT
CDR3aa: CASSPGQGPGNTIYF

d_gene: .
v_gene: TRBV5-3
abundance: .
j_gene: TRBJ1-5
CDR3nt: TGTGCCAGAAGCTCTAATGGTGGGGCGCCGAAGCCCCAGCATTTT
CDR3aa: CARSSNGGAPKPQHF

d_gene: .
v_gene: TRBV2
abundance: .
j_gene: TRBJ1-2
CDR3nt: TGTGCCAGCAGTGAAGTTGGGGTCGAGGGCTACACCTTC
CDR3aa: CASSEVGVEGYTF

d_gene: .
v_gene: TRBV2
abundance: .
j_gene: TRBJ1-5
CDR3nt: TGTGCCAGCAGGGGCCGGGTCCCTAATCAGCCCCAGCATTTT
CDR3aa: CASRGRVPNQPQHF

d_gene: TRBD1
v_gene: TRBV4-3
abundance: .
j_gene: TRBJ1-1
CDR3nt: TGCGCCAGCAGCCAGGTGACAGGGGGGAACACTGAAGCTTTCTTT
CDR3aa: CASSQVTGGNTEAFF

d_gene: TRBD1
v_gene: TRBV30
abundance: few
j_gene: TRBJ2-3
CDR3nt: TGTGCCTGGAGTGCCCAGGGGGCAAATACGCAGTATTTT
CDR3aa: CAWSAQGANTQYF

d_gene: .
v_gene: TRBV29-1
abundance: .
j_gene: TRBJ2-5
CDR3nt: TGCAGCGTTGTTTTGCAAGAGACCCAGTACTTC
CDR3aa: CSVVLQETQYF

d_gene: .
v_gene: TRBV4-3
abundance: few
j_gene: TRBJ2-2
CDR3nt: TGCGCCAGCAGCCAAGATCGGGCGACCGGGGAGCTGTTTTTT
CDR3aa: CASSQDRATGELFF

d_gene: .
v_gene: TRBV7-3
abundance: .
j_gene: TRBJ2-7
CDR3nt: TGTGCCAGCAGCTTGGGGGGTAGCGGCTACGAGCAGTACTTC
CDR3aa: CASSLGGSGYEQYF

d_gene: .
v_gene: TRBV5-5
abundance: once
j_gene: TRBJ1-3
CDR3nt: TGTGCCAGCAGCTTCCCCAGTGGAGGCACCATATATTTT
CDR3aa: CASSFPSGGTIYF

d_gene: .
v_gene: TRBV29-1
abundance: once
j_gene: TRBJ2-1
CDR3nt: TGCAGCGTCGACGGGTACAATGAGCAGTTCTTC
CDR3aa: CSVDGYNEQFF

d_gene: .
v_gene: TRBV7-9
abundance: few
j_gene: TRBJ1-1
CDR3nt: TGTGCCAGCAGCTTAGAAGGGTCCCGAGGCACTGAAGCTTTCTTT
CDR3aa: CASSLEGSRGTEAFF

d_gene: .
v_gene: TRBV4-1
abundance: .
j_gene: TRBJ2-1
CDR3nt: TGCGCCAGCAGCCTACGGCAAGGGAATGAGCAGTTCTTC
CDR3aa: CASSLRQGNEQFF

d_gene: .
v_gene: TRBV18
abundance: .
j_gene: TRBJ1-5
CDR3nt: TGTGCCAGCTCACCTGGCGGGGGTAGCAATCAGCCCCAGCATTTT
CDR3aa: CASSPGGGSNQPQHF

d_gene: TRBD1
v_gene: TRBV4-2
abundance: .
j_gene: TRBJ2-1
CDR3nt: TGTGCCAGCAGCCAACGGGGACAGGGGCTCGATGAGCAGTTCTTC
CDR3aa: CASSQRGQGLDEQFF

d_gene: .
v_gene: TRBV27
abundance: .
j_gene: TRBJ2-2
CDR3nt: TGTGCCAGCAGGTTTAGCGAGATAGCTCCCACCGGGGAGCTGTTTTTT
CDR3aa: CASRFSEIAPTGELFF

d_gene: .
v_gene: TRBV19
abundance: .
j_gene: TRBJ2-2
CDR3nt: TGTGCCATTCAGCGCGGGACCGGGGAGCTGTTTTTT
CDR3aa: CAIQRGTGELFF

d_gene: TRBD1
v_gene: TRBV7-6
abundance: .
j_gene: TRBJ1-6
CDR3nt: TGTGCCAGCAGCCGCAGGGGGGACCAACCCCTCCACTTT
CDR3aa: CASSRRGDQPLHF

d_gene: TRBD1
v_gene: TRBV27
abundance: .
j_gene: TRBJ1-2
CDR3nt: TGTGCCAGCAGTTCGACGGGACAGGCTAACTATGGCTACACCTTC
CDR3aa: CASSSTGQANYGYTF

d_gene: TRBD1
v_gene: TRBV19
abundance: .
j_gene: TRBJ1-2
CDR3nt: TGTGCCAGTCTAGGACAGGTCTATGGCTACACCTTC
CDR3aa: CASLGQVYGYTF

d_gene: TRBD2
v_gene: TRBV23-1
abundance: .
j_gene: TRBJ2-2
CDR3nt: TGCGCCAGCAGTCAGGGTGGGGGGGTAGGGGCGAACAACACCGGGGAGCTGTTTTTT
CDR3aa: CASSQGGGVGANNTGELFF

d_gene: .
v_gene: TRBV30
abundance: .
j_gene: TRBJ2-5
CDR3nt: TGTGCCTGGAGTGGGGCAGTTGAGCAGTACTTC
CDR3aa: CAWSGAVEQYF

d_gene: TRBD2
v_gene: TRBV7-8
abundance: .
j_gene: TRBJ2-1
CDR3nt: TGTGCCAGCAGCCTGAGCAGACTAGCGGGGAGGAATGAGCAGTTCTTC
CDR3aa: CASSLSRLAGRNEQFF

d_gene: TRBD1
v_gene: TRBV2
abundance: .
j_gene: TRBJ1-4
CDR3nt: TGTGCCAGCAGTGACTCAGGGGGGGGTAATGAAAAACTGTTTTTT
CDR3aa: CASSDSGGGNEKLFF

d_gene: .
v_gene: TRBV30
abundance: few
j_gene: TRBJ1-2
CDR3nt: TGTGCCTGGGGGGACGGGACCTATGGCTACACCTTC
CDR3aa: CAWGDGTYGYTF

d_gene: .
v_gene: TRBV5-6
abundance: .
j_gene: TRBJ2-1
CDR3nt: TGTGCCAGCAACCGGGGGAGCTCCTACAATGAGCAGTTCTTC
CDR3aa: CASNRGSSYNEQFF

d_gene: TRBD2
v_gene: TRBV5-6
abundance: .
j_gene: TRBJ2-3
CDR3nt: TGTGCCAGCAGACTTAGCGGGGGCGGTACGCAGTATTTT
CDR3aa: CASRLSGGGTQYF

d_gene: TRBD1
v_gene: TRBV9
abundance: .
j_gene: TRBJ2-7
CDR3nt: TGTGCCAGCAGCGTAGGCACAGGGGTCGACGAGCAGTACTTC
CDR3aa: CASSVGTGVDEQYF